Following are 29 T cell receptor beta chains from one sample sequenced in a study of CD8+ T cells in alopecia areata. Treatment here: oral pan-JAK inhibitor, 5-10 mg twice daily. RNA was isolated and reverse transcribed to cDNA, the sequencing template. TCRdb keeps only in-frame clones here, not all; method: immunoSEQ multiplex PCR. The profile shows fewer than 110,000 clones, around 60% of them singletons. Sequenced here: CD8+ T cells sorted from blood, sampled at approximately week 56, from a patient treated with tofacitinib. All receptors derive from a human donor with alopecia areata.

This clone came up a few times. V usage is TRBV7-8 and J usage is TRBJ1-5, with D tentatively TRBD1 (5 bases). The CDR3 extends over 15 amino acids. V was shortened by 5 bases and J by 3 bases, with 14 bases between the two germline ends. Germline V CDR1 and CDR2: SGHVS, FQNEAQ. CDR3 protein: CASSPIRDVNQPQHF. The CDR3, as DNA: TGTGCCAGCAGCCCAATCCGGGACGTCAATCAGCCCCAGCATTTT.

V and J are TRBV5-6 and TRBJ2-3; D gene ambiguous. Germline values: CDR1 SGHDT, CDR2 YYEEEE. This CDR3 comprises 11 residues. Between the trimmed V and J ends, which lost 3 bases and 2 bases, there was a span of 1 base. The CDR3 reads CASSYTDTQYF. CDR3 sequence (DNA): TGTGCCAGCAGCTACACAGATACGCAGTATTTT.

The CDR3 protein is CAISEAGGPSEQFF. DNA for the CDR3: TGTGCCATCAGTGAGGCGGGGGGGCCAAGTGAGCAGTTCTTC. The rearrangement links TRBV10-3 to TRBJ2-1; 9 bases agree with TRBD2. Germline V gene lookup returns CDR1 ENHRY and CDR2 SYGVKD. The CDR3 has 14 residues. With 2 bases clipped from V and 9 bases from J, the junction kept 5 bases outside the gene matches.

J is TRBJ1-6 and V is TRBV23-1, with TRBD1 identical over 9 bases. Being an ORF, TRBV23-1 has a function that is uncertain. CDR3 size: 16 residues. V shed 0 bases, J shed 7 bases, and the junction held 4 bases outside the gene matches. Here the CDR3 reads CASSQSSDRGNSPLHF. In DNA form, the CDR3 reads TGCGCCAGCAGTCAATCGAGCGACAGGGGGAATTCACCCCTCCACTTT.

The chain recombines TRBV7-8 with TRBJ2-7, with TRBD1 matching 12 bases. CDR3 length equals 18 residues. Germline CDR1 and CDR2: SGHVS and FQNEAQ. After removal of 2 bases from V and 2 bases from J, the junction contained 10 bases not matched to a gene. For the CDR3, the DNA is TGTGCCAGCAGCTTACGGGACAGGGGGCGCGGAGGGGCCTACGAGCAGTACTTC. It codes for CASSLRDRGRGGAYEQYF.

This clone was observed at least ten times. The rearrangement joins TRBV29-1 to TRBJ1-1; D is uncertain. CDR3 length: 11 residues. Germline CDR1 is SQVTM and CDR2 is ANQGSEA. Trimming left V 7 bases short and J 4 bases short, with 10 bases between. This CDR3 is CSGGRGTEAFF. DNA for the CDR3: TGCAGCGGCGGACGGGGCACTGAAGCTTTCTTT.

The V call is TRBV27, the J call TRBJ2-7; TRBD1 aligns across 7 bases. V lost 5 bases and J lost 3; bases outside the gene matches: 10. Per the germline V gene, CDR1 is MNHEY and CDR2 is SMNVEV (reference sequence). The CDR3 length is 15 residues. CDR3 region: CASSLQGGAYYEQYF. Here the CDR3 DNA reads TGTGCCAGCAGTCTCCAAGGGGGCGCCTACTACGAGCAGTACTTC.

This clone was counted a few times. The chain uses TRBV7-9 and TRBJ2-3, with 14 bases aligning to TRBD2. The CDR3 has 16 residues. Germline values: CDR1 SEHNR, CDR2 FQNEAQ (reference sequence). The V and J ends lost 3 bases and 1 base, in that order; junction bases with no gene match: 0. Here the CDR3 reads CASSLGLAGGTDTQYF. For the CDR3, the DNA is TGTGCCAGCAGCTTGGGACTAGCGGGGGGCACAGATACGCAGTATTTT.

This clone showed up just once. The chain combines TRBV15 with TRBJ1-5; 7 bases are shared with TRBD1. This CDR3 is built from 15 residues. V lost 5 bases and J lost 4; bases outside the gene matches: 8. Germline V lookup: CDR1 LNHNV, CDR2 YYDKDF (reference sequence). For the CDR3, the DNA is TGTGCCACCAGCCCCCGGGACAGTCAGAATCAGCCCCAGCATTTT. Encoded protein: CATSPRDSQNQPQHF.

J is TRBJ2-5 and V is TRBV9, with D uncertain. The ends were cut back, 3 bases at V and 1 base at J, with 10 bases in the middle. Germline V gene sequence: CDR1 SGDLS, CDR2 YYNGEE. The CDR3 consists of 14 residues. DNA for the CDR3: TGTGCCAGCAGCGACACCCGCGCCCAAGAGACCCAGTACTTC. Translated: CASSDTRAQETQYF.

This chain links TRBV9 with TRBJ2-3; D unclear. Germline loops: CDR1 SGDLS, CDR2 YYNGEE. CDR3 length: 14 amino acids. The V gene lost 3 bases and the J gene lost 2 bases, with 10 bases spanning the gap. This CDR3 is CASSAENPTDTQYF. CDR3 nucleotides: TGTGCCAGCAGCGCGGAGAACCCCACAGATACGCAGTATTTT.

The rearrangement uses TRBV7-9 and TRBJ2-5; 8 bases match TRBD2. This CDR3 has 15 amino acids. Germline V lookup: CDR1 SEHNR, CDR2 FQNEAQ (reference sequence). The V gene end was trimmed by 0 bases and the J gene end by 5 bases; junction bases not matched to a gene: 5. The CDR3 reads CASSLASGGHETQYF. DNA for the CDR3: TGTGCCAGCAGCTTAGCCAGCGGGGGTCACGAGACCCAGTACTTC.

This chain joins TRBV4-2 and TRBJ1-5; D possibly corresponds to TRBD1 (6 bases). The CDR3 sequence is 15 residues long. V lost 0 bases to trimming and J lost 3 bases, with 9 bases between them. Germline V lookup: CDR1 LGHNA, CDR2 YNFKEQ. Written as DNA, the CDR3 is TGTGCCAGCAGCCAAGATGACAGGAACAATCAGCCCCAGCATTTT. Amino acids: CASSQDDRNNQPQHF.

The genes are TRBV19 and TRBJ1-2, with 8 bases that match TRBD1. Germline-derived CDR1 and CDR2 are LNHDA and SQIVND (reference sequence). This CDR3 has 14 residues. J was trimmed by 4 bases and V by 5 bases; bases with no gene match: 6. The CDR3, as DNA: TGTGCCAGTAGTCCGGGACAGGCATCCTATGGCTACACCTTC. As protein: CASSPGQASYGYTF.

This clone appeared a few times. The chain recombines TRBV13 with TRBJ1-1, with 8 bases identical to TRBD1. This CDR3 comprises 15 residues. After removal of 5 bases from V and 4 bases from J, the junction contained 9 bases not matched to a gene. Germline CDR1 PRHDT, CDR2 FYEKMQ (reference sequence). The CDR3 here is CASSPSGTGGTEAFF. The DNA for the CDR3 is TGTGCCAGCAGCCCATCCGGGACAGGAGGCACTGAAGCTTTCTTT.

This clone was detected a few times. This chain uses TRBV7-3 with TRBJ2-7; 8 bases match TRBD1. CDR3 size: 14 residues. J lost 6 bases, V lost 2 bases, and 6 bases had no gene match. Germline V gene sequence: CDR1 SGHTA, CDR2 FQGTGA. The CDR3 region is CASSLANTGGEQYF. The DNA for the CDR3 is TGTGCCAGCAGCTTAGCCAACACAGGGGGCGAGCAGTACTTC.

CDR3 bases: TGTGCCAGCAGTTTACTGGCGAACACTGAAGCTTTCTTT. Translated: CASSLLANTEAFF. The rearrangement uses TRBV27 and TRBJ1-1, with no clear D. The CDR3 contains 13 residues. Germline V gene lookup returns CDR1 MNHEY and CDR2 SMNVEV (reference sequence). V shed 2 bases and J shed 1 base, with 5 bases lying between them.

This clone was counted a few times. The rearrangement uses TRBV29-1 and TRBJ2-7; D is unresolved. The germline V gene has CDR1 SQVTM and CDR2 ANQGSEA. The germline V and J ends were trimmed by 5 bases and 3 bases, with 23 bases remaining between them. The CDR3 has 16 residues. The CDR3 region is CSVYGVGPTGHYEQYF. The CDR3 nucleotides are TGCAGCGTTTATGGGGTGGGCCCCACGGGCCACTACGAGCAGTACTTC.

V usage is TRBV7-2 and J usage is TRBJ2-1; 8 positions agree with TRBD2. The CDR3 has 17 residues. V dropped 0 bases and J dropped 5; count of bases not matched to a gene: 9. CDR1 and CDR2 from the germline V gene are SGHTA and FQGNSA. CDR3 loop: CASSLAHWDSGDNEQFF. CDR3 DNA sequence: TGTGCCAGCAGCTTAGCGCACTGGGATAGCGGGGACAATGAGCAGTTCTTC.

The chain carries TRBV29-1 and TRBJ1-1; TRBD1 aligns across 11 bases. The CDR3 runs to 16 residues. Trimming cost V 0 bases and J 3 bases; bases outside gene matches: 6. Germline CDR1 reads SQVTM; CDR2 reads ANQGSEA. For the CDR3, the DNA is TGCAGCGTTGAAGATTATGGGGACAGGGGGTACACTGAAGCTTTCTTT. This encodes CSVEDYGDRGYTEAFF.

This clone appeared a single time. This chain links TRBV7-6 with TRBJ2-5; D uncertain. Germline V gives CDR1 SGHVS, CDR2 FNYEAQ. The CDR3 runs to 14 residues. V lost 5 bases to trimming and J lost 5 bases, with 15 bases between them. CDR3 amino acids: CASSAGVSRETQYF. Written as DNA, the CDR3 is TGTGCCAGCAGCGCCGGAGTTAGCCGGGAGACCCAGTACTTC.

The V and J genes are TRBV9 and TRBJ2-1; the D gene is possibly TRBD1 (5 bases). V lost 0 bases to trimming and J lost 9 bases, with 10 bases between them. The CDR3 has 13 residues. The germline CDR1 and CDR2 sequences are SGDLS and YYNGEE. The DNA for the CDR3 is TGTGCCAGCAGCGTAGTCAGGGCCCGTGAGCAGTTCTTC. Its protein is CASSVVRAREQFF.

V is TRBV30 and J is TRBJ1-1; D uncertain. The CDR3 runs to 13 residues. Germline V gene sequence: CDR1 GTSNPN, CDR2 SVGIG (reference sequence). The CDR3 coding sequence is TGTGGGGGAGTTGGAGGGAAGAACACTGAAGCTTTCTTT. Its protein is CGGVGGKNTEAFF.

This clone showed up just a few times. This chain's CDR3 is CASSFLGTLGGKQYF. CDR3 DNA: TGTGCCAGCAGTTTCCTTGGGACCCTTGGCGGAAAGCAGTACTTC. V usage is TRBV27 and J usage is TRBJ2-7, with D perhaps matching TRBD1 or TRBD2 (5 bases each). Per the germline V gene, CDR1 is MNHEY and CDR2 is SMNVEV (reference sequence). V was pared by 3 bases and J by 8 bases, with 20 bases between. The CDR3 consists of 15 residues.

In the case of this clone: Other DNA sequences from this sample encode an identical CDR3 as well. The rearrangement links TRBV29-1 to TRBJ2-2; TRBD2 might be the D (6 bases). Trimming pared 4 bases from V and 7 bases from J, leaving 10 bases between. The germline gives CDR1 SQVTM, CDR2 ANQGSEA. The length of the CDR3 is 12 residues. The CDR3 loop is CSVGLGGGELFF. The CDR3 DNA sequence: TGCAGCGTTGGGCTGGGAGGCGGGGAGCTGTTTTTT.

The chain has TRBV19 and TRBJ1-5; possibly TRBD1 for D (6 bases). This CDR3 is 16 amino acids long. The V gene lost 4 bases and the J gene lost 5 bases, with 18 bases spanning the gap. Per germline, CDR1 LNHDA and CDR2 SQIVND (reference sequence). DNA of the CDR3: TGTGCCAGTAGTACACAAGCAGGGGTCCGTTATCAGCCCCAGCATTTT. Residues: CASSTQAGVRYQPQHF. Looking up the rest from reference TRBV19 and TRBJ1-5 gives the full variable domain: DGGITQSPKYLFRKEGQNVTLSCEQNLNHDAMYWYRQDPGQGLRLIYYSQIVNDFQKGDIAEGYSVSREKKESFPLTVTSAQKNPTAFYLCASSTQAGVRYQPQHFGDGTRLSIL.

The CDR3 DNA sequence: TGTGCCAGCAGAGGCGGGACAGGGGGAAATCAGCCCCAGCATTTT. Protein product: CASRGGTGGNQPQHF. This chain links TRBV2 with TRBJ1-5; 11 bases are a match to TRBD1. The germline CDR1 and CDR2 sequences are SNHLY and FYNNEI. This CDR3 is built from 15 residues. The ends lost 6 bases at V and 4 bases at J; junction bases unmatched: 5.

V usage is TRBV27 and J usage is TRBJ1-1, with D possibly being TRBD1 (6 bases). The germline CDR1 and CDR2 sequences are MNHEY and SMNVEV (reference sequence). V was trimmed by 3 bases and J by 4 bases, leaving 12 bases between them. The CDR3 consists of 14 residues. CDR3 residues: CASSFRGGFTEAFF. For the CDR3, the DNA is TGTGCCAGCAGTTTTAGGGGGGGGTTCACTGAAGCTTTCTTT.

The chain links TRBV29-1 to TRBJ2-3; tentatively, D is TRBD1 (6 bases). The CDR3 totals 13 residues. V was cut by 3 bases and J by 3 bases, with 10 bases left in between. Per germline, CDR1 SQVTM and CDR2 ANQGSEA. CDR3 protein: CSVEADRTDTQYF. CDR3 nucleotide sequence: TGCAGCGTTGAGGCGGACAGAACAGATACGCAGTATTTT.